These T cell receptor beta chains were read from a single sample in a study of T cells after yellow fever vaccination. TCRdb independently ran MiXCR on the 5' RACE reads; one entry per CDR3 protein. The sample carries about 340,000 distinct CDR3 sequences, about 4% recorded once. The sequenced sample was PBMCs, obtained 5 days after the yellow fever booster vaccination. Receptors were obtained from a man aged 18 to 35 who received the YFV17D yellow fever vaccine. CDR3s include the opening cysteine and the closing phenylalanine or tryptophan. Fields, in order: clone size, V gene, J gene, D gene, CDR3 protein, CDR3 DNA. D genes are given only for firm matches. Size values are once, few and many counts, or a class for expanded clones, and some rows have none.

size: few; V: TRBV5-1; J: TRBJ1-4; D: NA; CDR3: CASSRDTLGEKLFF; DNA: TGCGCCAGCAGTCGTGACACCTTGGGGGAAAAACTGTTTTTT
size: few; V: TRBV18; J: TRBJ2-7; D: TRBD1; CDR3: CASSPGQVPYEQYF; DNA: TGTGCCAGCTCACCGGGACAGGTCCCCTACGAGCAGTACTTC
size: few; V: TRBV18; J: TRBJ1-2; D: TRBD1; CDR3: CASSPGQGAGYGYTF; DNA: TGTGCCAGCTCACCCGGACAGGGGGCCGGGTATGGCTACACCTTC
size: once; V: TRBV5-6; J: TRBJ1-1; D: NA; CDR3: CASSLQPNSEAFF; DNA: TGTGCCAGCAGCTTGCAACCGAACTCTGAAGCTTTCTTT
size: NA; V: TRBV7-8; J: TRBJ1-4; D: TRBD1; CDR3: CASSLVQGAREKLFF; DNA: TGTGCCAGCAGCTTAGTACAGGGGGCGCGTGAAAAACTGTTTTTT
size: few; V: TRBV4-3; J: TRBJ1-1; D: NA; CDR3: CASSQMPQGGLLARFNTEAFF; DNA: TGCGCCAGCAGCCAAATGCCACAGGGCGGACTCCTTGCCCGTTTTAACACTGAAGCTTTCTTT
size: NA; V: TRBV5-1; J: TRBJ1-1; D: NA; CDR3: CASSLERRGTEAFF; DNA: TGCGCCAGCAGCTTGGAGAGACGGGGCACTGAAGCTTTCTTT
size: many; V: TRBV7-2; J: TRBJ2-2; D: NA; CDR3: CASSLVALANTGELFF; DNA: TGTGCCAGCAGCTTAGTCGCCTTGGCGAACACCGGGGAGCTGTTTTTT
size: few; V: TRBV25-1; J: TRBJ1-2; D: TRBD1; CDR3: CASSEWAGGYGYTF; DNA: TGTGCCAGCAGTGAATGGGCAGGGGGATATGGCTACACCTTC
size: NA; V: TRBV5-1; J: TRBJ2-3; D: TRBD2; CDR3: CASSLDLADDTQYF; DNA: TGCGCCAGCAGCTTGGACCTAGCGGATGATACGCAGTATTTT
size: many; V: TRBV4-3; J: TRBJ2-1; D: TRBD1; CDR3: CASSQDRARSSYNEQFF; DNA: TGCGCCAGCAGCCAGGACAGGGCGAGGAGCTCCTACAATGAGCAGTTCTTC
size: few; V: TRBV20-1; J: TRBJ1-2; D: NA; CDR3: CSARGQRPGYTF; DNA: TGCAGTGCTAGAGGGCAGCGCCCTGGCTACACCTTC
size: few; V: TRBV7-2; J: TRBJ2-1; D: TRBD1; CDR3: CASSWTGGDYNEQFF; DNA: TGTGCCAGCAGCTGGACAGGGGGAGACTACAATGAGCAGTTCTTC
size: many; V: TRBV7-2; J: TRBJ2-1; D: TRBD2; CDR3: CASSLREPRGGSEQFF; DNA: TGTGCCAGCAGCCTCAGGGAGCCGCGGGGGGGGAGTGAGCAGTTCTTC
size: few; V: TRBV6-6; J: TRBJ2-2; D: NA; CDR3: CASSPFNVGSGELFF; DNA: TGTGCCAGCAGCCCCTTCAATGTTGGCTCCGGGGAGCTGTTTTTT
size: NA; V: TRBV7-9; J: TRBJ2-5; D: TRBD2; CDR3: CASSITSGETQYF; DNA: TGTGCCAGCAGCATCACTAGCGGGGAGACCCAGTACTTC
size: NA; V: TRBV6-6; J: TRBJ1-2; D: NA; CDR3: CASSYYGTRTNYGYTF; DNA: TGTGCCAGCAGTTACTATGGAACAAGAACTAACTATGGCTACACCTTC
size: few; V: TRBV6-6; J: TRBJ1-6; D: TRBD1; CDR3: CASSYTLTTGGDSPLHF; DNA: TGTGCCAGCAGTTACACCCTCACGACAGGGGGGGATTCACCCCTCCACTTT
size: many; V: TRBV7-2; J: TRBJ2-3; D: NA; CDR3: CASSPDQIDTQYF; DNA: TGTGCCAGCAGCCCAGACCAGATAGATACGCAGTATTTT
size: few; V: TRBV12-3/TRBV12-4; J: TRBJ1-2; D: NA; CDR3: CASSMGGYGYTF; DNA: TGTGCCAGCAGTATGGGTGGCTATGGCTACACCTTC
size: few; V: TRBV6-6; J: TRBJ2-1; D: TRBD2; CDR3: CASSIAGGPYNEQFF; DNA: TGTGCCAGCAGCATAGCGGGGGGTCCCTACAATGAGCAGTTCTTC
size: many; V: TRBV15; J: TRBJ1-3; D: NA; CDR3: CATSRVRRDDSTPGNTIYF; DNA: TGTGCCACCAGCAGGGTGCGCCGGGACGACTCGACTCCTGGAAACACCATATATTTT
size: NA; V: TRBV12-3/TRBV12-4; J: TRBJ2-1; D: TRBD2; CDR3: CASSGLPSGGNDEQFF; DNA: TGTGCCAGCAGTGGCCTCCCTAGCGGGGGGAATGATGAGCAGTTCTTC
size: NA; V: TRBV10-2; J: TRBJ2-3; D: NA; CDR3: CATSTGFADTQYF; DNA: TGCGCCACCAGTACAGGGTTCGCAGATACGCAGTATTTT
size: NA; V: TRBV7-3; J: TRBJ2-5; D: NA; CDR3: CASSSSRPGQETQYF; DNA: TGTGCCAGCAGCTCCTCCAGACCGGGCCAAGAGACCCAGTACTTC
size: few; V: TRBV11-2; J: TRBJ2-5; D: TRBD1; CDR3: CASSLNYRGVQETQYF; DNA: TGTGCCAGCAGCTTAAATTACAGGGGGGTCCAAGAGACCCAGTACTTC
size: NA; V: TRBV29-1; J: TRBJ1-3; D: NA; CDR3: CSAGTGNTIYF; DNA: TGCAGCGCCGGGACGGGGAACACCATATATTTT
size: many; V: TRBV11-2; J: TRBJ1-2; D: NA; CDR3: CASSSVRGASYGYTF; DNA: TGTGCCAGCAGCTCCGTCCGGGGGGCGAGCTATGGCTACACCTTC
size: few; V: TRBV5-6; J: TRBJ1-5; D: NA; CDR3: CASSLRDGYQPQHF; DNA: TGTGCCAGCAGCCTCCGGGACGGCTATCAGCCCCAGCATTTT
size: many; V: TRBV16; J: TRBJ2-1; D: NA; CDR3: CASSQVGNEQFF; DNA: TGTGCCAGCAGCCAAGTAGGAAATGAGCAGTTCTTC
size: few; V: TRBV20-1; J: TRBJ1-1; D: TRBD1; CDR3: CSARGLGQVTAFF; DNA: TGCAGTGCTAGAGGCTTGGGACAGGTAACAGCTTTCTTT
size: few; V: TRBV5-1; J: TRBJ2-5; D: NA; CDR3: CASSPTQGRETQYF; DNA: TGCGCCAGCAGCCCCACCCAGGGTCGGGAGACCCAGTACTTC
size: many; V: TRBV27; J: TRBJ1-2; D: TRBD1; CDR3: CASSTQTGGFFYGYTF; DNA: TGTGCCAGCAGTACACAAACAGGGGGTTTTTTCTATGGCTACACCTTC
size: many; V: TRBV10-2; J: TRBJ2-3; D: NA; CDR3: CASSGRGLTDTQYF; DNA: TGCGCCAGCAGTGGACGGGGTCTCACAGATACGCAGTATTTT
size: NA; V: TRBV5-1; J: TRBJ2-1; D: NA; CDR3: CASSDPDPNVGNEQFF; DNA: TGCGCCAGCAGCGATCCAGACCCCAACGTGGGGAATGAGCAGTTCTTC